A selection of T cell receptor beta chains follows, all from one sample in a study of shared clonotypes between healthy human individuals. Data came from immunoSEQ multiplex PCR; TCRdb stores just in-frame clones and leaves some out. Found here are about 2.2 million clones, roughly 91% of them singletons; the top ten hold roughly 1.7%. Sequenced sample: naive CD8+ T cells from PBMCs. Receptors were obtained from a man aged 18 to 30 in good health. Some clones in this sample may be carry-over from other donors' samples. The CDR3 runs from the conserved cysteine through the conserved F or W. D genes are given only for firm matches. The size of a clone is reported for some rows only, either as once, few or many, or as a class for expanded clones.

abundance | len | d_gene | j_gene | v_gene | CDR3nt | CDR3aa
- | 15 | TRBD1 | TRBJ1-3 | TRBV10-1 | TGCGCCAGCAGTCCCGGGACAGCATCTGGAAACACCATATATTTT | CASSPGTASGNTIYF
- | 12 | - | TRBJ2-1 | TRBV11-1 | TGTGCCAGCAGCTTAATAAGTCAGGAGAAGTTCTTC | CASSLISQEKFF
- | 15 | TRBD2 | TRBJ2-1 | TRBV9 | TGTGCCAGCTGGGGGCTAGCGGGTAGGAGCGATGAGCAGTTCTTC | CASWGLAGRSDEQFF
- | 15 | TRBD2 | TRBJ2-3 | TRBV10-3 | TGTGCCATCAGTCTAGCGGAACTAAGCACAGATACGCAGTATTTT | CAISLAELSTDTQYF
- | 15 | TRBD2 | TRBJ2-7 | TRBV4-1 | TGCGCCAGCAGCCAAGGCCTAGCGGAGGGCTACGAGCAGTACTTC | CASSQGLAEGYEQYF
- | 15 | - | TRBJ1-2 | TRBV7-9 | TGTGCCAGCAGCCCAGCGGCACCCGGTAGCTATGGCTACACCTTC | CASSPAAPGSYGYTF
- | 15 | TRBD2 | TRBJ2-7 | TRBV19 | TGTGCCAGTAGTATGCGACTAGCGATGACCTACGAGCAGTACTTC | CASSMRLAMTYEQYF
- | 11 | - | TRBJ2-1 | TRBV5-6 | TGTGCCAGCCTTTCGGGACCCGAGCAGTTCTTC | CASLSGPEQFF
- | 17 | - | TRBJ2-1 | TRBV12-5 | TGTGCTAACCTCCCCCCGACAGCCCGCTCCTCCTACAATGAGCAGTTCTTC | CANLPPTARSSYNEQFF
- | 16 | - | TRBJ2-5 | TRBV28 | TGTGCCAGCAGTTTACGGGGTGGGCGGATCCAAGAGACCCAGTACTTC | CASSLRGGRIQETQYF
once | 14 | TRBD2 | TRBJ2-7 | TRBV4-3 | TGCGCCAGCAGCCAAGGTAGCGGGATCTACGAGCAGTACTTC | CASSQGSGIYEQYF
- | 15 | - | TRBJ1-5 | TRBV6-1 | TGTGCCAGCAGTGAATTTGTCAGCGGACTTGGGCCCCAGCATTTT | CASSEFVSGLGPQHF
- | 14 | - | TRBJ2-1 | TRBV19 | TGTGCCAGTACTTCGCAGGGGCTTTACAATGAGCAGTTCTTC | CASTSQGLYNEQFF
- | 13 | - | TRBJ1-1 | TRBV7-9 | TGTGCCAGCAGCTTGGCAGGGGAAATTGAAGCTTTCTTT | CASSLAGEIEAFF
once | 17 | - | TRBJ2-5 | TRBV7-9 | TGTGCCAGCAGCCCCGCGCCGTTAGCGGCGGCTTGGGAGACCCAGTACTTC | CASSPAPLAAAWETQYF
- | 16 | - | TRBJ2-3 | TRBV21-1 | TGTGCCAGCAGCGGACGGACAGTTATGAACACAGATACGCAGTATTTT | CASSGRTVMNTDTQYF
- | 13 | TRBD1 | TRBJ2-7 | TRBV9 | TGTGCCAGCAGCGATACAGGGGGCTACGAGCAGTACTTC | CASSDTGGYEQYF
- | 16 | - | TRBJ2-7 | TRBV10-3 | TGTGCCATCAGCGGCACCGAGGGCCCCCCCCTAGACGAGCAGTACTTC | CAISGTEGPPLDEQYF
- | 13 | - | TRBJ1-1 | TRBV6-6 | TGTGCCAGCACCGCCGGAGGAAGCACTGAAGCTTTCTTT | CASTAGGSTEAFF
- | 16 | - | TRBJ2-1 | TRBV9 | TGTGCCAGCAGCGTAGAGGGCCACAGCTCCTACAATGAGCAGTTCTTC | CASSVEGHSSYNEQFF
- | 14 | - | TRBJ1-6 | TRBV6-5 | TGTGCCAGCAGTTACGTGGGTGATAATTCACCCCTCCACTTT | CASSYVGDNSPLHF
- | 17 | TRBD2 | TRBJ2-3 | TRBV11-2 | TGTGCCAGCAGCTCCCCTGCTAGCGGGAGGGAAGGAGATACGCAGTATTTT | CASSSPASGREGDTQYF
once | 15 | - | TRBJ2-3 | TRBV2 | TGTGCCAGCAGTGAATTGGACTGGCGGGCAGATACGCAGTATTTT | CASSELDWRADTQYF
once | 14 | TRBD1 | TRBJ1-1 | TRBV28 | TGTGCCACCGGACAGGGGGGGATGAACACTGAAGCTTTCTTT | CATGQGGMNTEAFF
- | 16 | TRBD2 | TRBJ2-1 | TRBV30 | TGTGCCTGGAGTGTACTGGGGACTAGTGGAGGGGATGAGCAGTTCTTC | CAWSVLGTSGGDEQFF
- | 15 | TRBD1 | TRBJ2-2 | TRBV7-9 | TGTGCCAGCCGTCGACAGGGGGCCGACACCGGGGAGCTGTTTTTT | CASRRQGADTGELFF
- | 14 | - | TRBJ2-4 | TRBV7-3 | TGTGCCAGCAGCTCGACAGAAGCCAAAAACATTCAGTACTTC | CASSSTEAKNIQYF
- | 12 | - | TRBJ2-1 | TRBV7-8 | TGTGCCAGCAGCCTAACGGGAGTTGAGCAGTTCTTC | CASSLTGVEQFF
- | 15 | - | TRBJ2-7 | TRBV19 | TGTGCCAGTAGTCAGGAACCGACAGGAACCTACGAGCAGTACTTC | CASSQEPTGTYEQYF
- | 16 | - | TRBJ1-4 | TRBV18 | TGTGCCAGCTCACTCCCACAGGCTCAAACTAATGAAAAACTGTTTTTT | CASSLPQAQTNEKLFF
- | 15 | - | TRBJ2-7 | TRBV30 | TGTGCCTGGAGTGGAACCGGGACACACTTCTACGAGCAGTACTTC | CAWSGTGTHFYEQYF
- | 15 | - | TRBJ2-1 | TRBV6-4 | TGTGCCACGAAGAGAGGAGGGGTTTTGGACAATGAGCAGTTCTTC | CATKRGGVLDNEQFF
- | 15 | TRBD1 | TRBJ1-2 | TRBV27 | TGTGCCAGCAGTGGCGAACAGGGGTTGAACTATGGCTACACCTTC | CASSGEQGLNYGYTF
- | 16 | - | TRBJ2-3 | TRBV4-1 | TGCGCCAGCAGCCAAGTGGGCGGGTCCGGCACAGATACGCAGTATTTT | CASSQVGGSGTDTQYF
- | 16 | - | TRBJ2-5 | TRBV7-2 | TGTGCCAGCAGCTTAGCGGCGGCGGCGTACCAAGAGACCCAGTACTTC | CASSLAAAAYQETQYF
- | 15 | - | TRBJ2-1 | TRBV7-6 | TGTGCCAGCAGCCTCGGGACGAGTAGGGACCAGGGGCAGTTCTTC | CASSLGTSRDQGQFF
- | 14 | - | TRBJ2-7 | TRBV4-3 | TGCGCCAGCAGCCAAGATGGAACTAGGGGCGAGCAGTACTTC | CASSQDGTRGEQYF
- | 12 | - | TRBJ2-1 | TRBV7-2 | TGTGCCAGCAGCCCCCGACAGAATGAGCAGTTCTTC | CASSPRQNEQFF
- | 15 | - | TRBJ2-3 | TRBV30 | TGTGCCTGGAGTCCCGGGACGCTAACATCCGATACGCAGTATTTT | CAWSPGTLTSDTQYF
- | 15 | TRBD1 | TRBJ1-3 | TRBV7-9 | TGTGCCAGCAGCTTCGGGACAGGGGGCGAATACACCATATATTTT | CASSFGTGGEYTIYF
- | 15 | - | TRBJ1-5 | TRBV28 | TGTGCCAGCAGTTTATTCAGGGGACGCTATCAGCCCCAGCATTTT | CASSLFRGRYQPQHF
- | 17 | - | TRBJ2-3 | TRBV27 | TGTGCCAGCAGCCTAGGGACCCTGACGAGAAACACAGATACGCAGTATTTT | CASSLGTLTRNTDTQYF
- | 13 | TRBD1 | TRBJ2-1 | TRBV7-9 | TGTGCCAGCAGCGGGACAGGGATCGATGAGCAGTTCTTC | CASSGTGIDEQFF
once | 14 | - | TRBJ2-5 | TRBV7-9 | TGTGCCAGCAGCCCACCGGCATCTGGAGAGACCCAGTACTTC | CASSPPASGETQYF
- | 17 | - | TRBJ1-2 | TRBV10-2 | TGCGCCATCGCGACGAGTACCGGGCCAACGGCCTTCTATGGCTACACCTTC | CAIATSTGPTAFYGYTF
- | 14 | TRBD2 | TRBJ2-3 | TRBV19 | TGTGCCAGTAGTATGACTAGCGCCCCAGATACGCAGTATTTT | CASSMTSAPDTQYF
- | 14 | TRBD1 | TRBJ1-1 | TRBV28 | TGTGCCAGCAGTTTCCACAGGGGGCGTTTTGAAGCTTTCTTT | CASSFHRGRFEAFF
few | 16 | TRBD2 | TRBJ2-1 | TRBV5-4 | TGTGCCAGCAGCTGGGTTATAGCGGGAGATGACAATGAGCAGTTCTTC | CASSWVIAGDDNEQFF
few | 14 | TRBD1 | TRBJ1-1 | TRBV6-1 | TGTGCCAGCAGTGCTAGGGGGCTGAACACTGAAGCTTTCTTT | CASSARGLNTEAFF
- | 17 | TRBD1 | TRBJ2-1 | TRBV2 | TGTGCCAGCAGTGAAGGGACAGGGGGCTTCTCCTACAATGAGCAGTTCTTC | CASSEGTGGFSYNEQFF
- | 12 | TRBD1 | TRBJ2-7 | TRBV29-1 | TGCAGCGTTGGTGACAGGGTGAACGAGCAGTACTTC | CSVGDRVNEQYF
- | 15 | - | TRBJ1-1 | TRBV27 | TGTGCCAGCACACTTGGGGCTGGAACGAACACTGAAGCTTTCTTT | CASTLGAGTNTEAFF
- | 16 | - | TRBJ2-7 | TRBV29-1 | TGCAGCGCTCTGACATCCTCGGGGGTCCGTAACTACGAGCAGTACTTC | CSALTSSGVRNYEQYF